This T cell receptor beta chain appears in the sequencing data of a study of blood T cells in healthy people across ages. Next came a second PCR, run for roughly 7 to 12 cycles, which used a sample-barcoded 5' primer along with a J-beta primer mix. Each cDNA molecule, via a template-switch adaptor with 12 random nucleotides, was tagged. Via MiXCR, TCRdb re-called the 5' RACE reads, giving one row per CDR3 protein. The sample has 920,000 or so distinct CDR3 sequences; less than 50% are singletons. Losses at the gene ends were 6 bases for V and 0 bases for J; bases not matched to a gene: 4. The CDR3 spans 14 residues. In germline, CDR1 is MGHDK, CDR2 SYGVNS. Healthy Caucasian individuals from Russia aged about 6 to 95 were enrolled as donors.

The source material was blood. The V gene is TRBV25-1, the J gene TRBJ2-7, with 8 bases fitting TRBD1. The receptor was derived from an older woman in good health. CDR3 region: CASRGGQVSYEQYF. The CDR3 DNA reads as TGTGCCAGCAGGGGGGGACAGGTCTCCTACGAGCAGTACTTC.